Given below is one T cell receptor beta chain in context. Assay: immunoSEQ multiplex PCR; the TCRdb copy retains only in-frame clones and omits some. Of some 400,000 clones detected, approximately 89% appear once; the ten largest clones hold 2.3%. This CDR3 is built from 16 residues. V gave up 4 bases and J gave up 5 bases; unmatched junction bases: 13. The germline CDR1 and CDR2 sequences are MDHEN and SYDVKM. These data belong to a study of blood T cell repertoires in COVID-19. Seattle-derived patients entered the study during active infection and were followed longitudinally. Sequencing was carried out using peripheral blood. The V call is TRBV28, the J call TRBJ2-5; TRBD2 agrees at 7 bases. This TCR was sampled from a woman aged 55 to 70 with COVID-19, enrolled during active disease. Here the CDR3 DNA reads TGTGCCAGCAGTTCCCCGGGACGGGGGGTGGTGGAGACCCAGTACTTC. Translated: CASSSPGRGVVETQYF. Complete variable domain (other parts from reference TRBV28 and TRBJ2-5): DVKVTQSSRYLVKRTGEKVFLECVQDMDHENMFWYRQDPGLGLRLIYFSYDVKMKEKGDIPEGYSVSREKKERFSLILESASTNQTSMYLCASSSPGRGVVETQYFGPGTRLLVL.